The rows below give T cell receptor beta chains drawn from one sample of a study of T cells in Graves' hyperthyroidism and ophthalmopathy. TCRdb re-analysed the multiplex PCR reads in MiXCR, keeping a single row per CDR3 protein. The repertoire holds more than 500,000 distinct CDR3 sequences, with 35% to 55% as singletons. Sequencing was performed on peripheral blood or thyroid tissue (not recorded which). These TCRs come from an adult woman with Graves' disease, either hyperthyroidism or ophthalmopathy (not recorded which). The CDR3 runs from the conserved cysteine through the conserved F or W. The D gene is left open where the match is weak. Only some rows state a clone size, as once, few, many or a class for expanded clones.

d_call,v_call,clone_size,j_call,cdr3_nt,cdr3_aa
.,TRBV28,once,TRBJ1-3,TGTGCCAGCGCACGAGGGGCCCGGTTGGGCTCTGGAAACACCATATATTTT,CASARGARLGSGNTIYF
.,TRBV20-1,few,TRBJ1-5,TGCAGTGCTAGAGATGAGGGTCAGCCCCAGCATTTT,CSARDEGQPQHF
.,TRBV7-9,.,TRBJ2-7,TGTGCCAGCAGTCCCCCCGTGGGACTCACGGCGGACACCGGGGAGCTGTACTTC,CASSPPVGLTADTGELYF
.,TRBV9,many,TRBJ2-6,TGTGCCAGCAGTGGTGGCTCTGGGGCCAACGTCCTGACTTTC,CASSGGSGANVLTF
TRBD2,TRBV11-1,.,TRBJ2-5,TGTGCCAGCAGCTTTGCGGGTGCGGGAGTTGAGACCCAGTACTTC,CASSFAGAGVETQYF
TRBD1,TRBV7-9,few,TRBJ2-7,TGTGCCAGCAGGCGGGACAGGATCTCCTACGAGCAGTACTTC,CASRRDRISYEQYF
TRBD1,TRBV20-1,.,TRBJ1-2,TGCAGTGCTAGAGATTCTCTCAGGGGGGCCTATGGCTACACCTTC,CSARDSLRGAYGYTF
TRBD1,TRBV2,many,TRBJ2-7,TGTGCCAGCAGTACAGGGGTCTACGAGCAGTACTTC,CASSTGVYEQYF
TRBD1,TRBV5-1,.,TRBJ1-1,TGCGCCAGCAGCACGCCCTCGGAGGGACAGCAGACAATGAACACTGAAGCTTTCTTT,CASSTPSEGQQTMNTEAFF
TRBD2,TRBV5-1,.,TRBJ2-6,TGCGCCAGCAGCCCGGGGGGATCTACCTCTGGGGCCAACGTCCTGACTTTC,CASSPGGSTSGANVLTF
.,TRBV12-3/TRBV12-4,few,TRBJ1-2,TGTGCCAGCAGAACGACTGGACTCGCCTATGGCTACACCTTC,CASRTTGLAYGYTF
TRBD2,TRBV29-1,few,TRBJ2-1,TGCAGCGTTGAGGTAGCGGGAGGACGCAATGAGCAGTTCTTC,CSVEVAGGRNEQFF
TRBD2,TRBV4-1,many,TRBJ2-2,TGCGCCAGCACCGCCCCAGGGAGGGGCGGGGAGCTGTTTTTT,CASTAPGRGGELFF
TRBD1,TRBV4-2,many,TRBJ2-5,TGTGCCAGCAGCCAGGGACAGGAGTACCAAGAGACCCAGTACTTC,CASSQGQEYQETQYF
.,TRBV20-1,many,TRBJ2-7,TGCAGTGCTTTCCTGGGGGGTTTGGAGCAGTACTTC,CSAFLGGLEQYF